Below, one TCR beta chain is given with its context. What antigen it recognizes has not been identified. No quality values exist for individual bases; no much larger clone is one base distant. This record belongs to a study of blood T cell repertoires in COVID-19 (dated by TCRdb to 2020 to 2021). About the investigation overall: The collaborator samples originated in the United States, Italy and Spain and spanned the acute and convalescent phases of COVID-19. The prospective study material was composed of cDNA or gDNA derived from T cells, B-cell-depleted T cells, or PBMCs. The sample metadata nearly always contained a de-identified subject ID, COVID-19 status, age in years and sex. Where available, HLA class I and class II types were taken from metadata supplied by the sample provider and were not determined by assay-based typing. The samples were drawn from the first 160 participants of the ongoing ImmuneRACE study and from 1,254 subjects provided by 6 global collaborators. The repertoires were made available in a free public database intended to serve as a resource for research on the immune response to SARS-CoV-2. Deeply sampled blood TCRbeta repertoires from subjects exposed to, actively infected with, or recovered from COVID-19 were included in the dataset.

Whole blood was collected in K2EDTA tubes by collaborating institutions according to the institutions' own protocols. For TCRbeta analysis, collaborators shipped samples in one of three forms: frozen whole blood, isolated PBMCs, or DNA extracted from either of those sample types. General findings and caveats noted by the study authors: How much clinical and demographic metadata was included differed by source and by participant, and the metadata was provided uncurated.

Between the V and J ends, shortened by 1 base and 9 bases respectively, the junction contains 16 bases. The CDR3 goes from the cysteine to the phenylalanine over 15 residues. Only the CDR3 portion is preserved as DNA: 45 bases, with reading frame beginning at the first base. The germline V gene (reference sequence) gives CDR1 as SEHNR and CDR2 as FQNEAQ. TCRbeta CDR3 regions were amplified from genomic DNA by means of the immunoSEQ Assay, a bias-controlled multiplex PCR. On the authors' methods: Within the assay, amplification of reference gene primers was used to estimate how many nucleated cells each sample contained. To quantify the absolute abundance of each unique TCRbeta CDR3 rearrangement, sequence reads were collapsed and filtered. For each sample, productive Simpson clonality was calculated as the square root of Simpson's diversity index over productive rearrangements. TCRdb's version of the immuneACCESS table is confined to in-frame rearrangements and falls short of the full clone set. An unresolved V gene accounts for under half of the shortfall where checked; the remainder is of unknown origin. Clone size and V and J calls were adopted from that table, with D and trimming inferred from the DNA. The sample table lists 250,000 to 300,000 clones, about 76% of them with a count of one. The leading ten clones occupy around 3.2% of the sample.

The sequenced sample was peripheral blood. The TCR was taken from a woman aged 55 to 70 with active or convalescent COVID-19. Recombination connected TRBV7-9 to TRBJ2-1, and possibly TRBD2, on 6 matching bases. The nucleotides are TGTGCCAGCAGCTTAGTTTTTCGGGGGTTCGGTGAGCAGTTCTTC. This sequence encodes CASSLVFRGFGEQFF.